This T cell receptor beta chain emerged from a study of naive and memory T cell subsets. Study results and caveats: Clonotypes here are unpaired alpha or beta chain sequences. From naive to CM, EM and EMRA, diversity decreased and Gini increased. Between naive and memory subsets, TCR abundance power law exponents differed.

The CDR3 spans 17 residues. In germline, CDR1 is SGHTA, CDR2 FQGNSA. J lost 3 bases, V lost 5 bases, and 9 bases had no gene match. Both TRBC1 and TRBC2 were covered by a beta constant-region primer of two equimolar oligonucleotides. A 12-nucleotide UMI and the SP2 primer were added to the cDNA 3' end by oligonucleotide ligation. TCRdb processed the UMI-ligation and nested PCR reads anew with MiXCR; each CDR3 protein has one entry. The sample consists of around 160,000 distinct CDR3 sequences, about a sixth of them appearing once. With regard to this clonotype: Antigen specificity is unknown.

Sequenced input: naive CD4+ T cells from blood. The sequence was obtained from a human donor in good health. The chain has TRBV7-2 and TRBJ2-3; 12 nucleotides line up with TRBD2. The CDR3 protein is CASSPSVTSGGTDTQYF. The CDR3 nucleotides read TGTGCCAGCAGCCCTAGCGTCACTAGCGGGGGGACAGATACGCAGTATTTT.